These 27 T cell receptor beta chains originate from one sample sequenced in a study of cytomegalovirus exposure and HLA in healthy donors. The PCR contained 60 Vbeta and 13 Jbeta primers. Generated by immunoSEQ multiplex PCR, the TCRdb table keeps only in-frame clones and is missing some. The table has about 170,000 clones, about 85% seen once. What was sequenced was PBMCs. The receptors shown here come from a boy between 2 and 15 years old in good health and CMV-seronegative.

This clone was counted only a few times. V usage is TRBV6-1 and J usage is TRBJ2-5, with D possibly matching TRBD1 (5 bases). This CDR3 contains 14 residues. V lost 7 bases, J lost 2 bases, and 14 bases lay in between. Germline V gene sequence: CDR1 MNHNS, CDR2 SASEGT. CDR3 protein: CASTFGATQETQYF. The CDR3 bases are TGTGCCAGCACCTTTGGGGCGACTCAAGAGACCCAGTACTTC.

The count of this clone is one. The chain employs TRBV6-1 and TRBJ1-1, with D possibly matching TRBD1 (5 bases). This CDR3 region has 15 residues. Trimming pared 4 bases from V and 2 bases from J, leaving 14 bases between. Per the germline V gene, CDR1 is MNHNS and CDR2 is SASEGT. Here the CDR3 reads CASSVFGGGNTEAFF. CDR3 nucleotide sequence: TGTGCCAGCAGTGTCTTTGGGGGAGGTAACACTGAAGCTTTCTTT.

The rearrangement links TRBV28 to TRBJ2-7; weak D call: TRBD1 (5 bases). The germline V gene encodes CDR1 MDHEN and CDR2 SYDVKM. This CDR3 is 14 amino acids long. V gave up 5 bases and J gave up 3 bases, with 14 bases separating them. The CDR3 bases are TGTGCCAGCAGTACAACCGGACACCTCTACGAGCAGTACTTC. It specifies CASSTTGHLYEQYF. The entire variable domain, with the rest obtained from reference TRBV28 and TRBJ2-7, is as follows: DVKVTQSSRYLVKRTGEKVFLECVQDMDHENMFWYRQDPGLGLRLIYFSYDVKMKEKGDIPEGYSVSREKKERFSLILESASTNQTSMYLCASSTTGHLYEQYFGPGTRLTVT.

The J gene is TRBJ1-6, the V gene TRBV19; D call uncertain. The CDR3 sequence is 13 residues long. V was pared by 5 bases and J by 4 bases, with 6 bases between. The germline V gene encodes CDR1 LNHDA and CDR2 SQIVND (reference sequence). Here the CDR3 reads CASSGRYNSPLHF. The CDR3, as DNA: TGTGCCAGTAGTGGGAGGTATAATTCACCCCTCCACTTT. The variable domain in full, with the rest retrieved from reference TRBV19 and TRBJ1-6, is DGGITQSPKYLFRKEGQNVTLSCEQNLNHDAMYWYRQDPGQGLRLIYYSQIVNDFQKGDIAEGYSVSREKKESFPLTVTSAQKNPTAFYLCASSGRYNSPLHFGNGTRLTVT.

This chain connects TRBV9 to TRBJ2-2; no clear D. Trimming removed 0 bases at V and 4 bases at J, with 7 bases between. Germline V gene data show CDR1 as SGDLS and CDR2 as YYNGEE. The CDR3 is made up of 14 amino acids. The CDR3 region has the DNA TGTGCCAGCAGCGTAGCTGCCGGCACCGGGGAGCTGTTTTTT. Residues: CASSVAAGTGELFF.

This chain links TRBV7-2 with TRBJ2-7, with 8 bases aligning to TRBD2. Germline lookup yields CDR1 SGHTA and CDR2 FQGNSA. After removal of 0 bases from V and 4 bases from J, the junction contained 8 bases not matched to a gene. CDR3 length equals 16 residues. CDR3: CASSLAGGAGGYEQYV. CDR3 nucleotides: TGTGCCAGCAGCTTAGCCGGGGGGGCGGGGGGATACGAGCAGTACGTC.

The J gene is TRBJ2-5, the V gene TRBV20-1; weak D call: TRBD2 (6 bases). The length of the CDR3 is 11 residues. In germline, CDR1 is DFQATT, CDR2 SNEGSKA (reference sequence). Trimming took 6 bases from V and 2 from J, leaving 7 bases between them. The DNA for the CDR3 is TGCAGTGCAGGACTACAAGAGACCCAGTACTTC. Its translation: CSAGLQETQYF.

This sequence joins TRBV5-1 and TRBJ1-4, with TRBD1 as a possible D gene (6 bases). Germline V gene lookup returns CDR1 SGHRS and CDR2 YFSETQ. The CDR3 has 17 residues. Deletions cut 3 bases from V and 8 bases from J, with 23 bases between. The CDR3: CASSSPLLGGGQEKLFF. CDR3 in DNA: TGCGCCAGCAGCTCCCCCCTCCTGGGAGGGGGGCAGGAAAAACTGTTTTTT.

The chain has TRBV30 and TRBJ2-7, with D perhaps matching TRBD2 (6 bases). Looked up from germline, CDR1 is GTSNPN and CDR2 is SVGIG (reference sequence). The CDR3 consists of 16 residues. Trimming cost V 1 base and J 1 base, with 17 bases left between them. The CDR3 DNA reads as TGTGCCTGGAGTGCCCCCCGGGCGGGGTGGTCCTACGAGCAGTACGTC. This gives the protein CAWSAPRAGWSYEQYV.

The chain employs TRBV27 and TRBJ1-1, with D perhaps matching TRBD1 (6 bases). Germline CDR1 and CDR2: MNHEY and SMNVEV (reference sequence). The CDR3 has 13 residues. Between the trimmed V and J ends, which lost 5 bases and 10 bases, there was a span of 17 bases. Here the CDR3 DNA reads TGTGCCAGCAGTCCGGGGGGGGGCCAGGGAGCTTTCTTT. This translates into CASSPGGGQGAFF.

The rearrangement joins TRBV7-8 to TRBJ1-5; a weak D match, TRBD1 (5 bases). The CDR3 runs 15 residues. The germline V gene has CDR1 SGHVS and CDR2 FQNEAQ. The ends were cut back, 5 bases at V and 5 bases at J, with 16 bases in the middle. As DNA, the CDR3 is TGTGCCAGCAGCAGGGACTCGGGATTTGATCAGCCCCAGCATTTT. The encoded protein is CASSRDSGFDQPQHF.

The rearrangement uses TRBV5-4 and TRBJ2-2; possible D gene TRBD2, 7 bases. The ends were cut back, 1 base at V and 4 bases at J, with 11 bases in the middle. Germline V gives CDR1 SGHNT, CDR2 YYREEE (reference sequence). CDR3 length: 15 amino acids. The chain's CDR3 is CASSLWGGSTGELFF. The CDR3 bases are TGTGCCAGCAGCTTGTGGGGGGGCTCCACCGGGGAGCTGTTTTTT.

J is TRBJ2-3 and V is TRBV4-2, with 7 bases that match TRBD1. V shed 4 bases and J 1 base; nucleotides not matched to a gene: 8. This CDR3 has 16 residues. Germline V gene lookup returns CDR1 LGHNA and CDR2 YNFKEQ. CDR3 nucleotide sequence: TGTGCCAGCAGCCGCCGAGCCGGGACAGGCACAGATACGCAGTATTTT. This codes for CASSRRAGTGTDTQYF.

This chain connects TRBV5-1 to TRBJ1-1; TRBD1 matches 8 bases. With V trimmed by 4 bases and J by 4 bases, 6 bases remained unmatched. Germline V gene lookup returns CDR1 SGHRS and CDR2 YFSETQ. The length of the CDR3 is 14 residues. CDR3 amino acids: CASSPDRVGTEAFF. Written as DNA, the CDR3 is TGCGCCAGCAGCCCGGACAGGGTCGGCACTGAAGCTTTCTTT.

This rearrangement joins TRBV20-1 to TRBJ1-2; tentatively, D is TRBD1 (5 bases). Trimming removed 3 bases from V and 6 bases from J, with 8 bases in between. The CDR3 spans 11 residues. Germline CDR1 and CDR2: DFQATT and SNEGSKA (reference sequence). The CDR3 DNA follows: TGCAGTGCTAGGGAAGGGGATGGCTACACCTTC. It codes for CSAREGDGYTF.

This clone came up once. The rearrangement joins TRBV19 to TRBJ2-2; 12 bases align to TRBD1. This CDR3 contains 16 residues. V gave up 5 bases and J gave up 5 bases; unmatched junction bases: 6. CDR1 is LNHDA, CDR2 SQIVND, per germline (reference sequence). The CDR3 sequence: CASSPGQGARTGELFF. CDR3 DNA sequence: TGTGCCAGTAGTCCGGGACAGGGGGCGAGGACCGGGGAGCTGTTTTTT.

The chain has TRBV11-2 and TRBJ2-7; D might be TRBD1 (6 bases). Germline V gene sequence: CDR1 SGHAT, CDR2 FQNNGV. The V gene lost 5 bases and the J gene lost 13 bases, with 21 bases spanning the gap. The CDR3 length is 13 residues. The CDR3 loop is CASSPWGTTWIYV. The CDR3 coding sequence is TGTGCCAGCAGCCCGTGGGGGACAACTTGGATTTACGTC.

J is TRBJ1-6 and V is TRBV5-4, with a possible D match to TRBD1 (5 bases). CDR3 length: 16 residues. V shed 4 bases and J shed 4 bases, with 15 bases lying between them. Germline V gene lookup returns CDR1 SGHNT and CDR2 YYREEE (reference sequence). The CDR3 DNA reads TGTGCCAGCAGCCCCGGGGGTGAGAATTATAATTCACCCCTCCACTTT. Translating gives CASSPGGENYNSPLHF.

CDR3 protein: CASSIGTGFQPQHF. Written as DNA, the CDR3 is TGTGCCAGTAGTATCGGGACAGGGTTTCAGCCCCAGCATTTT. The chain is built from TRBV19 and TRBJ1-5; TRBD1 aligns across 9 bases. This CDR3 has 14 residues. V shed 3 bases and J 6 bases; nucleotides not matched to a gene: 3. Per the germline V gene, CDR1 is LNHDA and CDR2 is SQIVND (reference sequence).

The chain carries TRBV10-2 and TRBJ1-5; 9 nucleotides line up with TRBD1. Trimming at V came to 7 bases and at J to 9 bases, leaving 7 bases not matched to a gene. The CDR3 sequence is 13 residues long. Germline V CDR1 and CDR2: WSHSY, SAAADI. The CDR3 region has the DNA TGCGCCAGCACAGGGACAGGGATATGGCCCCAGCATTTT. It specifies CASTGTGIWPQHF.

The chain is built from TRBV4-2 and TRBJ1-1, with D maybe TRBD1 (6 bases). Trimming removed 3 bases from V and 2 bases from J, with 25 bases in between. The germline V gene has CDR1 LGHNA and CDR2 YNFKEQ. The CDR3 spans 19 residues. The CDR3 spells CASSHDTLEGQSRNTEAFF. The CDR3, as DNA: TGTGCCAGCAGCCACGATACCCTCGAAGGACAGTCCCGCAACACTGAAGCTTTCTTT.

V gene TRBV9 combines with J gene TRBJ2-3; 7 positions match TRBD2. The CDR3 is 16 residues long. Trimming at V came to 4 bases and at J to 6 bases, leaving 14 bases not matched to a gene. The germline V gene encodes CDR1 SGDLS and CDR2 YYNGEE. CDR3 in DNA: TGTGCCAGCAGCCCCCGGACTAGGAGTGGCGGGGATACGCAGTATTTT. It yields the protein CASSPRTRSGGDTQYF.

The rearrangement links TRBV18 to TRBJ2-1; TRBD1 matches 7 bases. V dropped 4 bases and J dropped 4; count of bases not matched to a gene: 7. This CDR3 is 15 amino acids long. Germline loops: CDR1 KGHSH, CDR2 LQKENI. CDR3 DNA: TGTGCCAGCTCACAACAGGGGTCCTCATACAATGAGCAGTTCTTC. This gives the protein CASSQQGSSYNEQFF. The full variable domain, in which reference TRBV18 and TRBJ2-1 provide the parts outside the CDR3, is NAGVMQNPRHLVRRRGQEARLRCSPMKGHSHVYWYRQLPEEGLKFMVYLQKENIIDESGMPKERFSAEFPKEGPSILRIQQVVRGDSAAYFCASSQQGSSYNEQFFGPGTRLTVL.

The gene calls are TRBV10-3 and TRBJ2-5; 9 nucleotides line up with TRBD1. V lost 2 bases, J lost 5 bases, and 12 bases stayed unmatched. Germline values: CDR1 ENHRY, CDR2 SYGVKD. The CDR3 runs to 17 residues. The CDR3 reads CAISEPMLGQGWETQYF. CDR3 bases: TGTGCCATCAGTGAGCCCATGCTAGGACAGGGGTGGGAGACCCAGTACTTC.

The rearrangement uses TRBV30 and TRBJ2-3; TRBD2 matches 7 bases. CDR3 length equals 17 residues. The V gene end was trimmed by 2 bases and the J gene end by 2 bases; junction bases not matched to a gene: 13. Germline CDR1 GTSNPN, CDR2 SVGIG (reference sequence). CDR3 coding DNA: TGTGCCTGGAGTCGGTGGACGGGCGGGAGTTACACAGATACGCAGTATTTT. Its protein product is CAWSRWTGGSYTDTQYF.

The chain links TRBV10-3 to TRBJ2-2; 11 bases line up with TRBD1. The CDR3 contains 15 residues. V shed 5 bases and J 4 bases; nucleotides not matched to a gene: 3. Per the germline V gene, CDR1 is ENHRY and CDR2 is SYGVKD. The CDR3 spells CAISPGQGGTGELFF. The CDR3 coding sequence is TGTGCCATCAGTCCGGGACAGGGGGGCACCGGGGAGCTGTTTTTT.

The genes are TRBV5-1 and TRBJ2-6; TRBD1 might be the D (6 bases). Germline V gene sequence: CDR1 SGHRS, CDR2 YFSETQ. Trimming pared 2 bases from V and 0 bases from J, leaving 15 bases between. This CDR3 region has 18 residues. The CDR3 loop reads CASSLEGQPSSGANVLTF. The CDR3 region has the DNA TGCGCCAGCAGCTTAGAAGGACAGCCCTCCTCTGGGGCCAACGTCCTGACTTTC.